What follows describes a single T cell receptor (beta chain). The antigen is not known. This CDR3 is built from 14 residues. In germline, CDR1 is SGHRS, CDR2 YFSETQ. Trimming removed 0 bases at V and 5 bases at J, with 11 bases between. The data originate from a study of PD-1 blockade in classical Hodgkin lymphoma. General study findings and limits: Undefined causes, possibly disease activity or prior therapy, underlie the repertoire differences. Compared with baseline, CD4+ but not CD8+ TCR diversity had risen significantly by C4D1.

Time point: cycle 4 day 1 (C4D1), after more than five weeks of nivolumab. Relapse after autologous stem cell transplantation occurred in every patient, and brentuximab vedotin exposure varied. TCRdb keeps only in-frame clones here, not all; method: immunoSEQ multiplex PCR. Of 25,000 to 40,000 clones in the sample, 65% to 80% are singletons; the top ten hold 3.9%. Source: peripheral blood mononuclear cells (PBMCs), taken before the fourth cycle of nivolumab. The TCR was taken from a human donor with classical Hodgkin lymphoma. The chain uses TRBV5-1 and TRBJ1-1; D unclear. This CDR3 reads CASSLVRVGTEAFF. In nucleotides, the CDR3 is TGCGCCAGCAGCTTGGTGAGGGTGGGGACTGAAGCTTTCTTT. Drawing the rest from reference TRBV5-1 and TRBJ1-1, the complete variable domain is KAGVTQTPRYLIKTRGQQVTLSCSPISGHRSVSWYQQTPGQGLQFLFEYFSETQRNKGNFPGRFSGRQFSNSRSEMNVSTLELGDSALYLCASSLVRVGTEAFFGQGTRLTVV.